The 19 T cell receptor beta chains in this list originate from one sample, sequenced in a study of OX40 agonist ivuxolimab in advanced cancers. The data were produced by immunoSEQ multiplex PCR, yet TCRdb's version contains in-frame clones alone and is incomplete. The sample shows about 77,000 clones, roughly 91% of them seen only once. This sample comprised CD4+ or CD8+ T cells sorted from blood, obtained in a trial of the OX40 agonist ivuxolimab. Receptors originate from an adult with an advanced solid tumor such as melanoma, head and neck, liver or kidney cancer.

The chain employs TRBV15 and TRBJ2-1; D is undetermined. Germline lookup yields CDR1 LNHNV and CDR2 YYDKDF (reference sequence). The CDR3 runs to 16 residues. V lost 1 base and J lost 0, with 10 bases in between. The CDR3 is CATSRVDWSSYNEQFF. CDR3 in DNA: TGTGCCACCAGCAGAGTTGACTGGAGCTCCTACAATGAGCAGTTCTTC.

This chain uses TRBV28 with TRBJ2-2, with TRBD2 as a possible D gene (5 bases). CDR1 and CDR2 from the germline V gene are MDHEN and SYDVKM. The CDR3 extends over 14 amino acids. Trimming shortened V by 6 bases and J by 1 base, and 9 bases separated the two germline ends. The CDR3 loop is CASRGSGNTGELFF. The CDR3, as DNA: TGTGCCAGCAGGGGGAGCGGGAACACCGGGGAGCTGTTTTTT.

This chain joins TRBV10-3 and TRBJ2-5, with D maybe TRBD2 (6 bases). Germline CDR1 is ENHRY and CDR2 is SYGVKD. Trimming removed 3 bases at V and 7 bases at J, with 12 bases between. CDR3 length: 13 amino acids. The CDR3 protein is CAISERAGGTQYF. CDR3 sequence (DNA): TGTGCCATCAGTGAAAGGGCCGGGGGGACCCAGTACTTC.

Worth noting for this clone: Other DNA sequences from this sample encode an identical CDR3 as well. The genes are TRBV28 and TRBJ1-5; 9 nucleotides align to TRBD1. V dropped 6 bases and J dropped 4; count of bases not matched to a gene: 4. The CDR3 extends over 14 amino acids. Germline V gene data show CDR1 as MDHEN and CDR2 as SYDVKM. Written as DNA, the CDR3 is TGTGCCAGCAGCGGGACAGGGCGAAATCAGCCCCAGCATTTT. Translation: CASSGTGRNQPQHF. Complete variable domain (other parts from reference TRBV28 and TRBJ1-5): DVKVTQSSRYLVKRTGEKVFLECVQDMDHENMFWYRQDPGLGLRLIYFSYDVKMKEKGDIPEGYSVSREKKERFSLILESASTNQTSMYLCASSGTGRNQPQHFGDGTRLSIL.

This chain links TRBV4-1 with TRBJ1-2; 9 nucleotides agree with TRBD1. In germline, CDR1 is MGHRA, CDR2 YSYEKL. The CDR3 covers 15 residues. After removal of 3 bases from V and 8 bases from J, the junction contained 10 bases not matched to a gene. The CDR3 DNA follows: TGCGCCAGCAGCCAGAATACAGGGGGCCCGGACGGCTACACCTTC. Protein: CASSQNTGGPDGYTF.

This chain connects TRBV7-2 to TRBJ1-1; possible D gene TRBD1, 6 bases. Germline V gene lookup returns CDR1 SGHTA and CDR2 FQGNSA. V was cut by 3 bases and J by 1 base, with 12 bases left in between. The CDR3 contains 15 residues. The CDR3 here is CASSLMGGGNTEAFF. DNA for the CDR3: TGTGCCAGCAGCTTGATGGGGGGCGGGAACACTGAAGCTTTCTTT. The full variable domain, in which reference TRBV7-2 and TRBJ1-1 provide the parts outside the CDR3, is GAGVSQSPSNKVTEKGKDVELRCDPISGHTALYWYRQSLGQGLEFLIYFQGNSAPDKSGLPSDRFSAERTGGSVSTLTIQRTQQEDSAVYLCASSLMGGGNTEAFFGQGTRLTVV.

This chain links TRBV4-1 with TRBJ1-2; a weak D match, TRBD1 (6 bases). Germline CDR1 is MGHRA and CDR2 is YSYEKL. CDR3 length: 12 residues. Trimming took 2 bases from V and 7 from J, leaving 8 bases between them. DNA for the CDR3: TGCGCCAGCAGCCAAATAGGGGGTGGCTACACCTTC. Its protein product is CASSQIGGGYTF.

V usage is TRBV5-4 and J usage is TRBJ2-1, with D tentatively TRBD1 or TRBD2 (6 bases each). V gave up 4 bases and J gave up 7 bases, with 15 bases separating them. This CDR3 is built from 14 residues. CDR1 and CDR2 (germline): SGHNT, YYREEE (reference sequence). CDR3 sequence (DNA): TGTGCCAGCAGCGGGCGACAGGAGGGGAATGAGCAGTTCTTC. Translation gives CASSGRQEGNEQFF.

The rearrangement uses TRBV7-2 and TRBJ1-2, with a tentative D call TRBD1 (5 bases). The V gene's germline CDR1 is SGHTA and CDR2 FQGNSA. The CDR3 has 14 residues. Trimming removed 5 bases from V and 4 bases from J, with 14 bases in between. For the CDR3, the DNA is TGTGCCAGCAGCCGCCTGGTGGGGACCTATGGCTACACCTTC. This encodes CASSRLVGTYGYTF. Drawing the rest from reference TRBV7-2 and TRBJ1-2, the complete variable domain is GAGVSQSPSNKVTEKGKDVELRCDPISGHTALYWYRQSLGQGLEFLIYFQGNSAPDKSGLPSDRFSAERTGGSVSTLTIQRTQQEDSAVYLCASSRLVGTYGYTFGSGTRLTVV.

This chain links TRBV5-8 with TRBJ1-1, with D maybe TRBD1 (6 bases). The V gene's germline CDR1 is SGHTS and CDR2 YDEGEE. The CDR3 has 19 amino acids. The ends were cut back, 0 bases at V and 5 bases at J, with 26 bases in the middle. CDR3 residues: CASSLGEGGRGLSGTEAFF. DNA for the CDR3: TGTGCCAGCAGCTTGGGAGAGGGGGGGCGCGGACTCAGTGGAACTGAAGCTTTCTTT.

The CDR3 sequence is CASSPRGAGLSSYNEQFF. CDR3 DNA: TGTGCCAGCAGCCCCAGGGGAGCGGGACTCAGCTCCTACAATGAGCAGTTCTTC. This chain joins TRBV13 and TRBJ2-1, with D possibly being TRBD2 (7 bases). CDR1 is PRHDT and CDR2 is FYEKMQ in the germline V gene (reference sequence). The V and J ends lost 5 bases and 0 bases respectively, with 20 bases between them. The CDR3 totals 18 residues.

The V call is TRBV5-1, the J call TRBJ2-7; D not resolved. The V end was cut by 4 bases, the J end by 5 bases, with 13 bases between. Germline CDR1 SGHRS, CDR2 YFSETQ. CDR3 length: 13 amino acids. CDR3 sequence: CASSRDIPNEQYF. In DNA form, the CDR3 reads TGCGCCAGCAGCCGCGACATTCCAAACGAGCAGTACTTC.

This clone was seen once. This rearrangement joins TRBV11-2 to TRBJ1-1, with D possibly TRBD1 on 5 matching bases. V was trimmed by 5 bases and J by 3 bases, leaving 10 bases between them. The CDR3 covers 13 residues. Germline CDR1 reads SGHAT; CDR2 reads FQNNGV. The CDR3 sequence: CASSPGTYTEAFF. The CDR3 coding sequence is TGTGCCAGCAGCCCAGGGACCTACACTGAAGCTTTCTTT.

The chain links TRBV2 to TRBJ1-5, with D unresolved. V dropped 6 bases and J dropped 6 bases, with 21 bases sitting between them. Germline V gives CDR1 SNHLY, CDR2 FYNNEI. The CDR3 totals 16 residues. The CDR3 loop reads CASSYKRGEGVQPQHF. CDR3 in DNA: TGTGCCAGCAGCTACAAACGGGGAGAGGGTGTTCAGCCCCAGCATTTT.

This clone has only a few counts. This chain joins TRBV6-5 and TRBJ1-2; 11 bases are a match to TRBD1. Per germline, CDR1 MNHEY and CDR2 SVGAGI. Trimming took 4 bases from V and 4 from J; bases not matched to a gene: 5. The CDR3 runs to 15 residues. The CDR3, as DNA: TGTGCCAGCAGTTCGGACAGGGGGCGTGGCTATGGCTACACCTTC. Protein: CASSSDRGRGYGYTF.

The V gene is TRBV28, the J gene TRBJ1-4, with 8 bases identical to TRBD1. Per the germline V gene, CDR1 is MDHEN and CDR2 is SYDVKM. The ends lost 8 bases at V and 8 bases at J; junction bases unmatched: 7. The CDR3 totals 13 residues. CDR3 residues: CASSPGGWEKLFF. The DNA of the CDR3 is TGTGCCAGCTCCCCAGGGGGCTGGGAAAAACTGTTTTTT.

The chain uses TRBV4-1 and TRBJ2-3; unclear D gene. Germline values: CDR1 MGHRA, CDR2 YSYEKL. The CDR3 totals 15 residues. V lost 4 bases and J 4 bases, leaving 15 bases between the germline ends. The CDR3 region is CASSLDGMAPDTQYF. CDR3 sequence (DNA): TGCGCCAGCAGCCTAGACGGTATGGCACCAGATACGCAGTATTTT.

The chain joins TRBV30 to TRBJ2-7; possibly TRBD1 or TRBD2 for D (5 bases each). Trimming removed 2 bases from V and 9 bases from J, with 14 bases in between. The CDR3 is 12 amino acids. Germline lookup yields CDR1 GTSNPN and CDR2 SVGIG (reference sequence). Written as DNA, the CDR3 is TGTGCCTGGAGTCCCACGGGACGTGGGCAGTACTTC. Translating it yields CAWSPTGRGQYF.

This clone appeared a single time. This chain uses TRBV5-1 with TRBJ1-6, with 9 positions matching TRBD1. The CDR3 extends over 15 amino acids. J gave up 7 bases and V 4 bases, and 6 bases lay outside the gene matches. From germline, CDR1 is SGHRS and CDR2 YFSETQ. The CDR3 sequence is CASSPQGQGNSPLHF. The CDR3 DNA sequence: TGCGCCAGCAGCCCCCAGGGACAGGGAAATTCACCCCTCCACTTT.